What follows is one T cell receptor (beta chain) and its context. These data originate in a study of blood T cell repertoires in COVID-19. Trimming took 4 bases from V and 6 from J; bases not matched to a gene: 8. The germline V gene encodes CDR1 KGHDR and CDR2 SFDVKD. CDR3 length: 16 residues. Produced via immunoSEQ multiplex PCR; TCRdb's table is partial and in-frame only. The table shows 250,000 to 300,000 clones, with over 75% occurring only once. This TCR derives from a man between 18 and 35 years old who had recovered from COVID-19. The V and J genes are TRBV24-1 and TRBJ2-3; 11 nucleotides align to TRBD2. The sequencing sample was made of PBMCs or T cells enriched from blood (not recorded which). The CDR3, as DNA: TGTGCCACCAGTGAAGCTAGCGGGGGGCCACGTGATACGCAGTATTTT. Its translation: CATSEASGGPRDTQYF.